This T cell receptor beta chain was recorded in a study of T-cell reconstitution after alpha-beta-depleted transplantation in children (dated by TCRdb to the mid-2010s). Looking at the study overall: Using TCR repertoire profiling, the study quantitatively followed how T-cell immune reconstitution unfolded in children after TCRalphabeta/CD19-depleted allogeneic hematopoietic cell transplantation. General conclusions and limits of the study: In some patients, the high TCRbeta diversity seen at day 60 was put down to recipient T cells and intrathymic progenitors that had survived conditioning. Apparently early alphabetaT-cell count recovery about two months after transplant reportedly relied on only several hundred rapidly expanded clones derived from non-depleted graft cells. Hyperexpanded clone frequencies declined over subsequent months; after one year, T-cell counts and TCRbeta diversity were mostly attributed to newly produced T cells.

This clonotype occurred a few times. What antigen it recognizes has not been identified. It has no much larger one-base neighbor in the sample; base qualities were not kept. The V end gives up 2 bases and the J end 6 bases, leaving 6 bases in the junction not matched to a gene. The CDR3 sequence holds 16 residues, the cysteine and phenylalanine included. Only CDR3 DNA is held: 48 bases, read in frame from base 1. Looking up the germline V gene (reference sequence) yields CDR1 SEHNR and CDR2 FQNEAQ. Read against the paper, the sample's treatment or condition label means: allogeneic hematopoietic cell transplantation with graft depleted of TCRalphabeta T cells and CD19 B cells. TCRalphabeta/CD19-depleted allogeneic hematopoietic cell grafts were given to the transplant recipients, all of whom were children. The receptor library was made with PCR. Sequenced using an Illumina HiSeq 2500. To normalize quantification of the TCRbeta repertoire, the TCR libraries were built with molecular barcoding that relied on unique molecular identifiers. TCRdb ran its own pipeline on the public reads, namely fastp trimming at Q25 and MiXCR clone calling, and kept in-frame beta chains. Under each unique CDR3 protein, matching rows form one entry showing the most common genes and DNA. The sample table contains some 220,000 distinct CDR3 sequences; only one count was recorded for roughly a tenth of them. The ten biggest clones cover 28% of the sample.

This receptor was obtained from a child younger than two with acute myeloid leukemia, due to receive a stem cell transplant. Here the sequenced sample was PBMCs, taken before TCRalphabeta/CD19-depleted stem cell transplant. This chain joins TRBV7-9 to TRBJ2-1, with TRBD1 matching 11 junction bases. CDR3 sequence: CASSLRGQGVSNEQFF. The DNA sequence is TGTGCCAGCAGCTTAAGGGGACAGGGGGTAAGCAATGAGCAGTTCTTC.